These 24 T cell receptor beta chains came from one sample sequenced in a study of T-cell reconstitution after alpha-beta-depleted transplantation in children. Unique molecular identifiers were used to barcode this TCRbeta library. TCRdb reanalysed the PCR reads using MiXCR and keeps one entry per CDR3 protein. The sample has a few hundred thousand distinct CDR3 sequences, roughly 7.1% seen once; the top ten hold more than 5.5%. Material: PBMCs, obtained before TCRalphabeta/CD19-depleted stem cell transplant. Every receptor here comes from a boy aged 2 to 10 with acute lymphoblastic leukemia, due to receive a stem cell transplant.

This clonotype was observed a handful of times. The CDR3 here is CASSLGDHPRNSPLHF. The CDR3 bases are TGTGCCAGCAGCTTAGGGGACCACCCCCGGAATTCACCCCTCCACTTT. V and J are TRBV11-2 and TRBJ1-6, with D maybe TRBD1 (5 bases). The germline V gene has CDR1 SGHAT and CDR2 FQNNGV. The CDR3 has 16 residues. The V end lost 1 base, the J end lost 7 bases, and 14 bases lay between the germline ends.

This clonotype was found many times. The chain carries TRBV7-9 and TRBJ1-1; D is perhaps TRBD1 (6 bases). This CDR3 region has 13 residues. V was shortened by 8 bases and J by 1 base, with 11 bases between the two germline ends. CDR1 SEHNR and CDR2 FQNEAQ come from the germline V gene (reference sequence). The CDR3 is CASQQGPNTEAFF. The CDR3 DNA sequence: TGTGCCAGCCAACAGGGACCGAACACTGAAGCTTTCTTT.

This clonotype was picked up many times. The chain has TRBV29-1 and TRBJ2-5; no clear D. Germline assignment: CDR1 SQVTM and CDR2 ANQGSEA. The CDR3 is 13 amino acids. V was clipped by 6 bases and J by 5 bases, with 16 bases between them. Written as DNA, the CDR3 is TGCAGCGTCGTCAACCCTGGTTCGGAGACCCAGTACTTC. Amino acid sequence: CSVVNPGSETQYF.

This clonotype was found many times. The rearrangement joins TRBV29-1 to TRBJ2-7, with 9 bases matching TRBD1. The CDR3 contains 13 residues. V shed 7 bases, J shed 6 bases, and the junction held 10 bases outside the gene matches. Looked up from germline, CDR1 is SQVTM and CDR2 is ANQGSEA. CDR3 region: CSAGRDRVTEQYF. The CDR3 nucleotides read TGCAGCGCTGGGAGGGACAGGGTTACCGAGCAGTACTTC.

This clonotype was recorded many times. This chain connects TRBV28 to TRBJ1-4; D may be TRBD1 (5 bases). From germline, CDR1 is MDHEN and CDR2 SYDVKM. This CDR3 has 14 amino acids. V dropped 3 bases and J dropped 6 bases, with 11 bases sitting between them. Here the CDR3 reads CASSLGTEYEKLFF. CDR3 DNA: TGTGCCAGCAGTTTGGGGACTGAATATGAAAAACTGTTTTTT.

Many counts were recorded for this clonotype. V usage is TRBV29-1 and J usage is TRBJ2-7; 10 nucleotides match TRBD2. The V gene end was trimmed by 6 bases and the J gene end by 3 bases; junction bases not matched to a gene: 5. The CDR3 spans 13 residues. CDR1 is SQVTM and CDR2 is ANQGSEA in the germline V gene. In nucleotides, the CDR3 is TGCAGCGTAGTGGGACTAGCGAACTACGAGCAGTACTTC. Translating it yields CSVVGLANYEQYF.

This clonotype appeared once. The CDR3 DNA reads as TGTGCCATCAGTTCGGACAGGGGGCCCACCGGGTCCAAAAACATTCAGTACTTC. Its translation is CAISSDRGPTGSKNIQYF. V usage is TRBV10-3 and J usage is TRBJ2-4; 11 bases are shared with TRBD1. V was clipped by 5 bases and J by 2 bases; unmatched bases: 11. CDR3 length: 18 residues. Germline V lookup: CDR1 ENHRY, CDR2 SYGVKD.

This clonotype was recorded many times. V usage is TRBV15 and J usage is TRBJ2-1, with D maybe TRBD1 (5 bases). The CDR3 sequence is 17 residues long. Germline CDR1 reads LNHNV; CDR2 reads YYDKDF (reference sequence). V was trimmed by 0 bases and J by 9 bases, leaving 21 bases between them. CDR3 in DNA: TGTGCCACCAGCAGAGATAATAATGGGGCGCCGGATGGTGAGCAGTTCTTC. This gives the protein CATSRDNNGAPDGEQFF.

In this sample, this clonotype turned up many times. The V call is TRBV28, the J call TRBJ2-1; possibly TRBD1 for D (5 bases). The CDR3 has 15 residues. V gave up 6 bases and J gave up 4 bases, with 16 bases separating them. The V gene's germline CDR1 is MDHEN and CDR2 SYDVKM. CDR3 coding DNA: TGTGCCAGCAGCCAGGGCGACTTGAGTTACAATGAGCAGTTCTTC. Encoded protein: CASSQGDLSYNEQFF.

This clonotype was seen many times. CDR3: CASSPRGLGTGELFF. The CDR3 DNA reads as TGTGCCAGCAGCCCCCGGGGCCTGGGGACCGGGGAGCTGTTTTTT. This sequence joins TRBV7-2 and TRBJ2-2; D is perhaps TRBD1 or TRBD2 (5 bases each). The CDR3 is made up of 15 amino acids. Per germline, CDR1 SGHTA and CDR2 FQGNSA. The ends were cut back, 5 bases at V and 5 bases at J, with 15 bases in the middle.

This clonotype came up many times. In DNA, the CDR3 is TGTGCCAGCAACCGACCGGAGAACACTGAAGCTTTCTTT. This gives the protein CASNRPENTEAFF. V usage is TRBV7-9 and J usage is TRBJ1-1; D not resolved. The germline V gene encodes CDR1 SEHNR and CDR2 FQNEAQ (reference sequence). This CDR3 comprises 13 residues. V was cut by 7 bases and J by 1 base, with 10 bases left in between.

This clonotype has a handful of counts. V usage is TRBV28 and J usage is TRBJ2-1, with 13 bases identical to TRBD2. CDR3 length: 15 amino acids. J was trimmed by 6 bases and V by 6 bases; bases with no gene match: 5. Germline V gene data show CDR1 as MDHEN and CDR2 as SYDVKM. In nucleotides, the CDR3 is TGTGCCAGCAGGAGAACTAGCGGGAGGGCCAATGAGCAGTTCTTC. Its protein is CASRRTSGRANEQFF.

This clonotype was found many times. The chain is built from TRBV20-1 and TRBJ1-3, with D hard to call. The CDR3 is made up of 12 amino acids. V was clipped by 3 bases and J by 4 bases, with 7 bases between them. Germline CDR1 DFQATT, CDR2 SNEGSKA (reference sequence). The CDR3 is CSARAGGNTIYF. CDR3 sequence (DNA): TGCAGTGCTAGGGCAGGAGGAAACACCATATATTTT.

The chain is built from TRBV12-3 or TRBV12-4 and TRBJ2-3; the D gene is possibly TRBD1 (5 bases). The V and J ends lost 4 bases and 2 bases respectively, with 13 bases between them. The length of the CDR3 is 15 residues. The CDR3: CASSYWGGSTDTQYF. The CDR3 nucleotides are TGTGCCAGCAGTTATTGGGGCGGTTCCACAGATACGCAGTATTTT.

This clonotype was seen a handful of times. The chain links TRBV3-1 to TRBJ2-1; 10 bases align to TRBD2. The germline CDR1 and CDR2 sequences are LGHDT and YNNKEL (reference sequence). Trimming removed 0 bases from V and 15 bases from J; junction bases left unmatched: 8. The length of the CDR3 is 14 residues. For the CDR3, the DNA is TGTGCCAGCAGCCAAGATCTGAATCCTAGCGGGGGGTTCTTC. Amino acids: CASSQDLNPSGGFF.

This clonotype occurred many times. The genes are TRBV28 and TRBJ2-6, with 13 bases fitting TRBD2. Trimming at V came to 3 bases and at J to 0 bases, leaving 8 bases not matched to a gene. This CDR3 is built from 20 residues. Germline values: CDR1 MDHEN, CDR2 SYDVKM. The DNA of the CDR3 is TGTGCCAGCAGTTTCCGCCTGGGACTAGCGGGAAACTCTGGGGCCAACGTCCTGACTTTC. Amino acid sequence: CASSFRLGLAGNSGANVLTF. The entire variable domain, with the rest obtained from reference TRBV28 and TRBJ2-6, is as follows: DVKVTQSSRYLVKRTGEKVFLECVQDMDHENMFWYRQDPGLGLRLIYFSYDVKMKEKGDIPEGYSVSREKKERFSLILESASTNQTSMYLCASSFRLGLAGNSGANVLTFGAGSRLTVL.

The sample holds many counts of this clonotype. CDR3: CATSRAPGLAGGSYF. Written as DNA, the CDR3 is TGTGCCACCAGCAGAGCACCGGGACTAGCGGGCGGTTCGTACTTC. The chain is built from TRBV15 and TRBJ2-4; 12 bases are a match to TRBD2. The germline CDR1 and CDR2 sequences are LNHNV and YYDKDF (reference sequence). V lost 1 base to trimming and J lost 15 bases; unmatched junction nucleotides: 10. This CDR3 has 15 residues.

This clonotype was observed a handful of times. J is TRBJ2-6 and V is TRBV4-2; D not certain. Trimming removed 5 bases from V and 4 bases from J, with 15 bases in between. Germline V lookup: CDR1 LGHNA, CDR2 YNFKEQ. This CDR3 has 16 residues. The CDR3 protein is CASSSKMLSGANVLTF. CDR3 in DNA: TGTGCCAGCAGCTCCAAGATGTTATCCGGGGCCAACGTCCTGACTTTC.

This chain uses TRBV25-1 with TRBJ2-7; 10 nucleotides align to TRBD1. J gave up 5 bases and V 8 bases, and 3 bases lay outside the gene matches. This CDR3 spans 12 amino acids. CDR1 and CDR2 (germline): MGHDK, SYGVNS. DNA for the CDR3: TGTGCCAGCGGGGGGACAGGGGACGAGCAGTACTTC. Encoded protein: CASGGTGDEQYF.

This clonotype has a count of ten or more. V gene TRBV6-2 or TRBV6-3 combines with J gene TRBJ1-1; D remains ambiguous. V dropped 2 bases and J dropped 9 bases, with 10 bases sitting between them. This CDR3 has 12 amino acids. In germline, CDR1 is MNHEY, CDR2 SVGEGT. The CDR3 coding sequence is TGTGCCAGCAGTTACGTCCCCGATCAAGCTTTCTTT. It specifies CASSYVPDQAFF.

This clonotype has a handful of counts. The junction and the germline gene differ at one end; a read error may be behind it. The V and J genes are TRBV7-7 and TRBJ2-7; 12 nucleotides agree with TRBD1. Germline CDR1 reads SSHAT; CDR2 reads FNYEAQ (reference sequence). This CDR3 is 14 amino acids long. The CDR3, as DNA: TGTGCTAGCAGCCTGGGACAGGGGGCTAGCGAGCAGTACTTC. This encodes CASSLGQGASEQYF.

This clonotype has ten or more counts. The rearrangement links TRBV29-1 to TRBJ2-5, with D hard to call. Per the germline V gene, CDR1 is SQVTM and CDR2 is ANQGSEA. The CDR3 runs to 11 residues. V lost 4 bases and J 6 bases, leaving 9 bases between the germline ends. DNA for the CDR3: TGCAGCGTTGTTCGTGTTAAGACCCAGTACTTC. It yields the protein CSVVRVKTQYF. Filled out from reference TRBV29-1 and TRBJ2-5, the complete variable domain reads SAVISQKPSRDICQRGTSLTIQCQVDSQVTMMFWYRQQPGQSLTLIATANQGSEATYESGFVIDKFPISRPNLTFSTLTVSNMSPEDSSIYLCSVVRVKTQYFGPGTRLLVL.

This clonotype was recorded many times. The gene calls are TRBV4-2 and TRBJ2-3, with TRBD2 matching 10 bases. The CDR3 consists of 15 residues. J gave up 2 bases and V 3 bases, and 2 bases lay outside the gene matches. Germline V CDR1 and CDR2: LGHNA, YNFKEQ. This CDR3 reads CASSQGTSVTDTQYF. The CDR3 region has the DNA TGTGCCAGCAGCCAGGGGACTAGCGTCACAGATACGCAGTATTTT.

This clonotype occurred many times. The rearrangement uses TRBV28 and TRBJ2-7; 7 bases match TRBD1. The CDR3 totals 16 residues. After removal of 6 bases from V and 3 bases from J, the junction contained 14 bases not matched to a gene. Germline assignment: CDR1 MDHEN and CDR2 SYDVKM. CDR3 amino acids: CASRPTGADPIYEQYF. As DNA, the CDR3 is TGTGCCAGCAGGCCAACAGGGGCCGACCCTATCTACGAGCAGTACTTC. Supplemented by reference TRBV28 and TRBJ2-7, the full variable domain reads DVKVTQSSRYLVKRTGEKVFLECVQDMDHENMFWYRQDPGLGLRLIYFSYDVKMKEKGDIPEGYSVSREKKERFSLILESASTNQTSMYLCASRPTGADPIYEQYFGPGTRLTVT.